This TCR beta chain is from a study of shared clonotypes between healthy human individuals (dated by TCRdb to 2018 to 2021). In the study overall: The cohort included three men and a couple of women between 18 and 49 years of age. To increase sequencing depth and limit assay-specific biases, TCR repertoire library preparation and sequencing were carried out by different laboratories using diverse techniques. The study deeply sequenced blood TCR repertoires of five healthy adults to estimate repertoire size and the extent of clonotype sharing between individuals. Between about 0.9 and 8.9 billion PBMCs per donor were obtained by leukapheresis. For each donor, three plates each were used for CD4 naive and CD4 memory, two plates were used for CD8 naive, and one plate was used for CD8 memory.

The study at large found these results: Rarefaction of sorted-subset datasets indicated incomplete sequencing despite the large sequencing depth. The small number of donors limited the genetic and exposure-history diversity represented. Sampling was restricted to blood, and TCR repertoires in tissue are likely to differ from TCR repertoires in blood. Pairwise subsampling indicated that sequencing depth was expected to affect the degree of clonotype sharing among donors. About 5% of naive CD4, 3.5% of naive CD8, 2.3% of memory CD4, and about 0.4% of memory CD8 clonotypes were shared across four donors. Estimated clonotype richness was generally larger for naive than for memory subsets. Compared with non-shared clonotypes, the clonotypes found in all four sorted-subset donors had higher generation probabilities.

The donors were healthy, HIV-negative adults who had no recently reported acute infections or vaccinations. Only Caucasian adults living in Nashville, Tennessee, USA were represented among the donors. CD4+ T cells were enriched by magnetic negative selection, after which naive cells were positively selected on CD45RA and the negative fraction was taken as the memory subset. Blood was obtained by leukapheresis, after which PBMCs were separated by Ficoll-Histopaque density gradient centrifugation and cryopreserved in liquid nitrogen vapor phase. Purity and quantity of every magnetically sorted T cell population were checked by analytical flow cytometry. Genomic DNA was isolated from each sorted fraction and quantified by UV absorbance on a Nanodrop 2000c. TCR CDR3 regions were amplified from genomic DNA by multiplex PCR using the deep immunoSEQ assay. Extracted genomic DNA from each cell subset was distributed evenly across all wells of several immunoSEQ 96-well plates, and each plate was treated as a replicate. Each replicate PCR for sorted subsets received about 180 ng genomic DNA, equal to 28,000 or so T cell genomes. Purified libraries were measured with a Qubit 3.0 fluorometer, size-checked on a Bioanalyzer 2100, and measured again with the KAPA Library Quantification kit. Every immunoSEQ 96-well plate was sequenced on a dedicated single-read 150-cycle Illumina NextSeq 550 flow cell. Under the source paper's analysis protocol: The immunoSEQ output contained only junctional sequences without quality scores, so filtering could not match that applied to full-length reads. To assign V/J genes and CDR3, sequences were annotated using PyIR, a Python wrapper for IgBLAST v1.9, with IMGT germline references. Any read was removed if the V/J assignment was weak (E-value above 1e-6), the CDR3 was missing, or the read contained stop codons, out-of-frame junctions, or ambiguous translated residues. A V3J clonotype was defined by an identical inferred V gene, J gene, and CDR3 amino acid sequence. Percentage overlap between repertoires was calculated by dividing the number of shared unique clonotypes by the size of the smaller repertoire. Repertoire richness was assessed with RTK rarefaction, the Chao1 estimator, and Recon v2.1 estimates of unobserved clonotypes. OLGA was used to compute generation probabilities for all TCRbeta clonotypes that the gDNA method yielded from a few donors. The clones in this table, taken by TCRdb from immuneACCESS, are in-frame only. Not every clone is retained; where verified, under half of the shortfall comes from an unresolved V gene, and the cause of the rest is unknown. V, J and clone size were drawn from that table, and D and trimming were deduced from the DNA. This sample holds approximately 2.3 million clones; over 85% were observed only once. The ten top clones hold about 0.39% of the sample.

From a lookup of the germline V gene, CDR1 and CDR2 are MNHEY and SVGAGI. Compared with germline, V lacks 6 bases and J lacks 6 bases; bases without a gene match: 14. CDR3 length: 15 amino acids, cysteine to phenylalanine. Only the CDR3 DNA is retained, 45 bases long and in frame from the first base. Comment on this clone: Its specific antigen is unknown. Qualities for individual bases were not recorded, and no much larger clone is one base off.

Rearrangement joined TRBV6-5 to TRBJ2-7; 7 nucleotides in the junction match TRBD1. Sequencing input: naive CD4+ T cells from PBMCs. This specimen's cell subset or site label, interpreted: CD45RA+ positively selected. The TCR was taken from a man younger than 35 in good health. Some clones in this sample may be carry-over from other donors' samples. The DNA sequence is TGTGCCAGCAGCCCCTGGGCCCGACAGGGCGGCGAGCAGTACTTC. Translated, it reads CASSPWARQGGEQYF.